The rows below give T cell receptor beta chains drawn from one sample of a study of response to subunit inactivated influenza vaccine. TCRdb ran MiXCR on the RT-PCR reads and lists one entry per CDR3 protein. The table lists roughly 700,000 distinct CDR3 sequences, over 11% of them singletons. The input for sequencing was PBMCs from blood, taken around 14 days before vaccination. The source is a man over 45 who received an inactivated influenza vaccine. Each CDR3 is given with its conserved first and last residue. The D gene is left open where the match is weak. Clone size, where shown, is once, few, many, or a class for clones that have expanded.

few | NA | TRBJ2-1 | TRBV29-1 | TGCAGCGTCCGAACAGGGAGCTCCTACAATGAGCAGTTCTTC | CSVRTGSSYNEQFF
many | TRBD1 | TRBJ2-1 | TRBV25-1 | TGTGCCAGCAGTGCCGGGACAGGGAGTTACAATGAGCAGTTCTTC | CASSAGTGSYNEQFF
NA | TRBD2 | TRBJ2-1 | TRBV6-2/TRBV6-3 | TGTGCCAGCAGTTATCATAGCGGGGGCTCCTACAATGAGCAGTTCTTC | CASSYHSGGSYNEQFF
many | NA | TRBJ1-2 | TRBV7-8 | TGTGCCAGCAGCTTCCAACCCCATAACTATGGCTACACCTTC | CASSFQPHNYGYTF
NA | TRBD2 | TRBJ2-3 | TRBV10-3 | TGTGCCATCAGTAGACTAGCGGGGAGCACAGATACGCAGTATTTT | CAISRLAGSTDTQYF
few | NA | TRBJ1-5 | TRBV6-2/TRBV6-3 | TGTGCCAGCAGTTACTTTCCGGGGGCGGGAAGCAATCAGCCCCAGCATTTT | CASSYFPGAGSNQPQHF
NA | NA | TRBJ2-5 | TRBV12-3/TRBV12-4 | TGTGCCAGCAGTTTGACAGAGGGTGGGGCCCAAGAGACCCAGTACTTC | CASSLTEGGAQETQYF
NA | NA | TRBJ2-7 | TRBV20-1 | TGCAGTGGGCAGGGGGGTTCCTACGAGCAGTACTTC | CSGQGGSYEQYF
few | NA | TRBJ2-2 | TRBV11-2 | TGTGCCAGCAGCTTTCAAACCCAGGGGACTACGAACACCGGGGAGCTGTTTTTT | CASSFQTQGTTNTGELFF
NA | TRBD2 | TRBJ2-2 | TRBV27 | TGTGCCAGCAGTTTATGGGCGGGAGTTACCGGGGAGCTGTTTTTT | CASSLWAGVTGELFF
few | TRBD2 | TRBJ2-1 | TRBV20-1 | TGCAGTGCTGCCCCGGGACTAGCGTCTTCCTACAATGAGCAGTTCTTC | CSAAPGLASSYNEQFF
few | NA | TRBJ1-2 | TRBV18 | TGTGCCAGCTCACCAGGGTCGGCGAGCTATGGCTACACCTTC | CASSPGSASYGYTF
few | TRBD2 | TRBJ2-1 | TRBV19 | TGTGCCAGTAGTGCCGGACTAGCCAGCTCCTACAATGAGCAGTTCTTC | CASSAGLASSYNEQFF
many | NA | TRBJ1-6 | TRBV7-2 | TGTGCCAGCAGCTTAGCTTCAGGCGGACTAAATTCACCCCTCCACTTT | CASSLASGGLNSPLHF
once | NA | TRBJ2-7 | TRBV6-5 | TGTGCCAGCAGTTACGGATCACCCGGGGGGCCCGAGCAGTACTTC | CASSYGSPGGPEQYF
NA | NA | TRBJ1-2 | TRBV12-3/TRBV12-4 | TGTGCCAGCAGCCGTACTCAGGGGGGCTACACCTTC | CASSRTQGGYTF
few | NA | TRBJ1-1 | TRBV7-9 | TGTGCCAGCGAGGGATCCACTGTTCCTGCTTTCTTT | CASEGSTVPAFF
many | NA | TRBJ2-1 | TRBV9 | TGTGCCAGCAGCCTAATCTTGGGGACACATCAGTTCTTC | CASSLILGTHQFF